These T cell receptor beta chains were read from a single sample in a study of blood T cell repertoires in COVID-19. Assay used: immunoSEQ multiplex PCR; TCRdb lists only in-frame clones, some missing. The table lists around 110,000 clones, less than 90% of them singletons. Specimen: peripheral blood. Receptor source: a man aged 25 to 40 with acute or convalescent COVID-19. Each CDR3 is given with its conserved first and last residue. A D gene is named only where the DNA matches it firmly. Part of the rows lack a size; the others show once, few, many or a class for expanded clones.

j_call d_call clone_size v_call cdr3_nt cdr3_aa
TRBJ1-1 TRBD1 - TRBV10-3 TGTGCCATCAGGGGGGACAGGGGGAACACTGAAGCTTTCTTT CAIRGDRGNTEAFF
TRBJ2-7 TRBD2 - TRBV6-2/TRBV6-3 TGTGCCAGCAGTTCCCGACGACTAGCGGGGGACGAGCAGTACTTC CASSSRRLAGDEQYF
TRBJ1-1 - - TRBV7-9 TGTGCCAGCAGCTTAGGTGCCCAGACTGAAGCTTTCTTT CASSLGAQTEAFF
TRBJ2-2 TRBD2 - TRBV10-3 TGTGCCATCAGTGAGCCAGCGGGAGGGCCGGCCGGGGAGCTGTTTTTT CAISEPAGGPAGELFF
TRBJ2-5 TRBD2 - TRBV5-1 TGCGCCAGCAGCTTGTTTGGCGGGGGAGGTGAGACCCAGTACTTC CASSLFGGGGETQYF
TRBJ2-1 - - TRBV14 TGTGCCAGCAGCCAACGGGTCCTATTCAGCTCCTACAATGAGCAGTTCTTC CASSQRVLFSSYNEQFF
TRBJ1-1 - - TRBV5-1 TGCGCCAGCAGCAACTCCGGGAACACTGAAGCTTTCTTT CASSNSGNTEAFF
TRBJ2-5 TRBD1 - TRBV30 TGTGCCTGGAGTGTACAGGGGGCTGCGAAGACCCAGTACTTC CAWSVQGAAKTQYF
TRBJ1-4 - - TRBV9 TGTGCCAGCAGCCCCCGGGGGGCCTTGAATGAAAAACTGTTTTTT CASSPRGALNEKLFF
TRBJ2-5 - few TRBV13 TGTGCCAGCAGCCTCCAAGAGACCCAGTACTTC CASSLQETQYF
TRBJ2-7 - - TRBV3-1/TRBV3-2 TGTGCCAGCAGCCAACTAGACGGGACTTACGAGCAGTACTTC CASSQLDGTYEQYF
TRBJ1-2 - - TRBV5-1 TGCGCCAGCAGAGGGGAACCGACGGACTATGGCTACACCTTC CASRGEPTDYGYTF
TRBJ1-4 TRBD1 - TRBV4-1 TGCGCCAGCACCCGGGGGACAGGGACTGAAAAACTGTTTTTT CASTRGTGTEKLFF
TRBJ1-1 - few TRBV4-1 TGCGCCAGCAGCCCGGGGGAACTTAACACTGAAGCTTTCTTT CASSPGELNTEAFF
TRBJ1-2 - - TRBV5-6 TGTGCCAGCAGCTTGGGCAGGGTGGGCTATGGCTACACCTTC CASSLGRVGYGYTF
TRBJ1-6 TRBD1 - TRBV11-3 TGTGCCAGCAGGAAAGGGACAGGGAGATCACCCCTCCACTTT CASRKGTGRSPLHF